This passage covers 14 T cell receptor beta chains from one sample sequenced in a study of blood T cell repertoires in COVID-19. TCRdb keeps only in-frame clones here, not all; method: immunoSEQ multiplex PCR. This repertoire shows about 150,000 clones, around 86% found once; its top ten account for less than 5.5%. Sequences were obtained from PBMCs or T cells enriched from blood (not recorded which). These receptors were collected from a man over 45 who had recovered from COVID-19.

The chain is built from TRBV3-1 (or the pseudogene TRBV3-2) and TRBJ2-1; D possibly corresponds to TRBD2 (6 bases). CDR1 is LGHDT and CDR2 is YNNKEL in the germline V gene (reference sequence). V was pared by 4 bases and J by 10 bases, with 17 bases between. The CDR3 runs to 14 residues. CDR3 amino acids: CASSPFSVAGEQFF. CDR3 bases: TGTGCCAGCAGCCCCTTTTCGGTCGCGGGAGAGCAGTTCTTC.

The chain employs TRBV12-3 or TRBV12-4 and TRBJ1-2; no clear D. The CDR3 consists of 13 residues. V lost 5 bases, J lost 0 bases, and 7 bases lay in between. The CDR3 DNA reads as TGTGCCAGCAGTGGAGATCCTAACTATGGCTACACCTTC. Translation: CASSGDPNYGYTF.

This clone was observed a handful of times. The chain is built from TRBV4-3 and TRBJ1-3, with 10 bases fitting TRBD1. The CDR3 length is 19 residues. V shed 0 bases, J shed 4 bases, and the junction held 12 bases outside the gene matches. Germline V gene lookup returns CDR1 LGHNA and CDR2 YSLEER. This CDR3 reads CASSQDRDRGLMSGNTIYF. The CDR3 DNA is TGCGCCAGCAGCCAAGATCGCGACAGGGGGCTAATGTCGGGAAACACCATATATTTT.

V gene TRBV4-1 combines with J gene TRBJ2-1; tentatively, D is TRBD1 (6 bases). Looked up from germline, CDR1 is MGHRA and CDR2 is YSYEKL. The V and J ends lost 2 bases and 6 bases respectively, with 14 bases between them. The length of the CDR3 is 15 residues. CDR3 loop: CASSQRNRVGNEQFF. CDR3 sequence (DNA): TGCGCCAGCAGCCAACGAAACAGGGTGGGCAATGAGCAGTTCTTC.

This clone has only a few counts. This rearrangement joins TRBV19 to TRBJ2-6; 9 positions agree with TRBD2. V lost 2 bases, J lost 0 bases, and 2 bases stayed unmatched. The germline gives CDR1 LNHDA, CDR2 SQIVND (reference sequence). The CDR3 is 17 amino acids. CDR3 in DNA: TGTGCCAGTAGTATAAGTAGCGGGAGCTCTGGGGCCAACGTCCTGACTTTC. Its protein product is CASSISSGSSGANVLTF.

V is TRBV7-2 and J is TRBJ2-3; 7 bases line up with TRBD1. V shed 5 bases, J shed 14 bases, and the junction held 10 bases outside the gene matches. The CDR3 covers 12 residues. Per the germline V gene, CDR1 is SGHTA and CDR2 is FQGNSA. CDR3 in DNA: TGTGCCAGCAGCGCCCAGGGGGTATCGTCGTATTTT. Its translation: CASSAQGVSSYF.

This clone appeared a few times. DNA of the CDR3: TGTGCTAGTGGTTTGGACGGCATGACAGGGAACTATACCTACGAGCAGTACGTC. Amino acid sequence: CASGLDGMTGNYTYEQYV. The chain couples TRBV12-5 to TRBJ2-7, with 7 bases that match TRBD1. Germline-derived CDR1 and CDR2 are LGHNT and FRNRAP. The CDR3 loop spans 18 amino acids. V trimming: 1 base; J trimming: 2 bases; junction bases outside the gene matches: 14.

The rearrangement joins TRBV19 to TRBJ2-7; 12 bases line up with TRBD2. Germline loops: CDR1 LNHDA, CDR2 SQIVND (reference sequence). Unmatched junction bases numbered 5, after V lost 5 bases and J lost 6 bases. This CDR3 spans 14 amino acids. The CDR3 DNA is TGTGCCAGTAGTCCGATACTAGCGGGGGGCGAGCAGTACTTC. This sequence encodes CASSPILAGGEQYF.

This chain joins TRBV7-9 and TRBJ1-1, with D possibly being TRBD1 (5 bases). V gave up 1 base and J gave up 4 bases, with 10 bases separating them. The germline CDR1 and CDR2 sequences are SEHNR and FQNEAQ (reference sequence). The CDR3 is 14 amino acids. CDR3 loop: CASSLGQRSTEAFF. DNA of the CDR3: TGTGCCAGCAGCTTAGGACAGCGCTCCACTGAAGCTTTCTTT.

The V and J genes are TRBV28 and TRBJ2-2, with 7 bases fitting TRBD1. Germline V gene lookup returns CDR1 MDHEN and CDR2 SYDVKM. Trimming took 10 bases from V and 0 from J; bases not matched to a gene: 5. The CDR3 consists of 14 residues. The CDR3 coding sequence is TGTGCCACCCTTCAGGGGGCGAACACCGGGGAGCTGTTTTTT. This gives the protein CATLQGANTGELFF.

The chain couples TRBV11-2 to TRBJ1-6, with 9 nucleotides matching TRBD1. This CDR3 comprises 16 residues. V shed 5 bases and J 4 bases; nucleotides not matched to a gene: 6. The germline CDR1 and CDR2 sequences are SGHAT and FQNNGV. CDR3: CASSGYGQGYNSPLHF. DNA of the CDR3: TGTGCCAGCAGCGGATACGGACAGGGGTATAATTCACCCCTCCACTTT.

This clone was observed once. The V and J genes are TRBV5-5 and TRBJ1-6; D uncertain. The CDR3 sequence is 16 residues long. V shed 1 base and J shed 2 bases, with 10 bases lying between them. The germline V gene has CDR1 SGHKS and CDR2 YYEKEE (reference sequence). The DNA for the CDR3 is TGTGCCAGCAGCTTGATGGGCGTGACCTATAATTCACCCCTCCACTTT. The encoded protein is CASSLMGVTYNSPLHF.

The V and J genes are TRBV15 and TRBJ1-4; TRBD1 aligns across 9 bases. CDR1 LNHNV and CDR2 YYDKDF come from the germline V gene (reference sequence). There are 16 residues in the CDR3. The ends lost 5 bases at V and 7 bases at J; junction bases unmatched: 11. This CDR3 is CATSSALTQGAEKLFF. The CDR3 DNA is TGTGCCACCAGCTCAGCCTTAACACAGGGGGCTGAAAAACTGTTTTTT. Drawing the rest from reference TRBV15 and TRBJ1-4, the complete variable domain is DAMVIQNPRYQVTQFGKPVTLSCSQTLNHNVMYWYQQKSSQAPKLLFHYYDKDFNNEADTPDNFQSRRPNTSFCFLDIRSPGLGDTAMYLCATSSALTQGAEKLFFGSGTQLSVL.

The rearrangement uses TRBV5-5 and TRBJ1-3; D ambiguous. V was shortened by 7 bases and J by 4 bases, with 9 bases between the two germline ends. The CDR3 runs 12 residues. Germline V lookup: CDR1 SGHKS, CDR2 YYEKEE (reference sequence). This CDR3 reads CASSTFGNTIYF. CDR3 coding DNA: TGTGCCAGCTCAACTTTCGGAAACACCATATATTTT. The full variable domain, its missing parts supplied by reference TRBV5-5 and TRBJ1-3, is DAGVTQSPTHLIKTRGQQVTLRCSPISGHKSVSWYQQVLGQGPQFIFQYYEKEERGRGNFPDRFSARQFPNYSSELNVNALLLGDSALYLCASSTFGNTIYFGEGSWLTVV.